This T cell receptor beta chain was recorded in a study of blood T cell repertoires in COVID-19. For the study at large: COVID-19 samples from acute and convalescent phases originated in the United States, Italy and Spain. Sources were T cells, B-cell-depleted T cells, or PBMCs; the material itself was cDNA or gDNA.

Germline CDR1 reads ENHRY; CDR2 reads SYGVKD. This CDR3 comprises 15 residues. Trimming stripped 3 bases from V and 1 base from J, with 10 bases between. In the source study's methods: Researchers report that nucleated cell counts were estimated from reference gene primer amplification. This table comes from immunoSEQ multiplex PCR, and its TCRdb copy is limited to in-frame clones, with some not included. V and J calls and clone size are as listed in that table; D and trimming were resolved from the DNA. The table includes about 240,000 clones, roughly 89% detected once. Cohort 3 recovered donors had two negative PCRs, clearance, or symptom resolution.

The clonotype was recovered from a woman in her 30s who had recovered from COVID-19. The genes are TRBV10-3 and TRBJ2-1; D perhaps matches TRBD1 (5 bases). Sequencing was performed on PBMCs or T cells enriched from blood (not recorded which). CDR3: CAISDSRASYNEQFF. The CDR3 DNA follows: TGTGCCATCAGTGATTCCAGGGCGTCCTACAATGAGCAGTTCTTC.